The rows below give T cell receptor beta chains drawn from one sample of a study of cytomegalovirus exposure and HLA in healthy donors. Only in-frame clones appear in the TCRdb table, and some are missing; sequencing was by immunoSEQ multiplex PCR. This table has approximately 120,000 clones, around 94% appearing once. The specimen was PBMCs. The receptor set was obtained from a woman younger than 30 in good health and CMV-seronegative. CDR3s include the opening cysteine and the closing phenylalanine or tryptophan. The D gene is left open where the match is weak. Rows may omit the clone size; those that give it use once, few, many or a size class.

.	TRBV4-1	TRBJ2-1	15	once	CASSQDILRGNEQFF	TGCGCCAGCAGCCAAGATATACTCCGGGGCAATGAGCAGTTCTTC
.	TRBV27	TRBJ1-4	15	.	CASSPRGGHNEKLFF	TGTGCCAGCAGTCCCCGGGGAGGCCATAATGAAAAACTGTTTTTT
.	TRBV7-2	TRBJ1-1	12	.	CASSLRRPEAFF	TGTGCCAGCAGCCTCCGGAGACCAGAAGCTTTCTTT
.	TRBV4-2	TRBJ1-2	16	.	CASSQDRESFSYGYTF	TGTGCCAGCAGCCAAGACAGGGAAAGTTTTAGCTATGGCTACACCTTC
.	TRBV19	TRBJ2-7	15	once	CASTSRGAEVYEQYF	TGTGCCAGTACTAGCCGGGGTGCGGAGGTCTACGAGCAGTACTTC
.	TRBV27	TRBJ1-5	15	.	CASSLSITVGQPQHF	TGTGCCAGCAGTTTATCGATAACTGTTGGTCAGCCCCAGCATTTT
.	TRBV19	TRBJ1-2	12	.	CASSIRDYGYTF	TGTGCCAGTAGTATACGTGACTATGGCTACACCTTC
.	TRBV5-1	TRBJ1-4	14	.	CASSLRSPNEKLFF	TGCGCCAGCAGCTTGCGTTCCCCTAATGAAAAACTGTTTTTT
.	TRBV7-9	TRBJ2-1	11	.	CASAGMDEQFF	TGTGCCAGCGCAGGTATGGATGAGCAGTTCTTC
TRBD1	TRBV28	TRBJ2-2	15	.	CASSFGDRDTGELFF	TGTGCCAGCAGTTTTGGGGACAGGGACACCGGGGAGCTGTTTTTT
TRBD1	TRBV28	TRBJ1-1	13	.	CASSAYRGTEAFF	TGTGCCAGCAGTGCATACAGGGGAACTGAAGCTTTCTTT
.	TRBV10-3	TRBJ1-1	13	.	CAISWDFNTEAFF	TGTGCCATCAGCTGGGACTTCAACACTGAAGCTTTCTTT
.	TRBV30	TRBJ2-2	13	.	CAWSVSRSGELFF	TGTGCCTGGAGTGTTTCCCGTTCCGGGGAGCTGTTTTTT
.	TRBV5-6	TRBJ1-1	17	.	CASSLDSVTFMNTEAFF	TGTGCCAGCAGCTTGGACAGTGTCACCTTCATGAACACTGAAGCTTTCTTT
TRBD1	TRBV6-1	TRBJ1-5	14	.	CASSATGEVQPQHF	TGTGCCAGCAGTGCGACAGGGGAAGTTCAGCCCCAGCATTTT
TRBD1	TRBV30	TRBJ2-7	15	.	CAWSPGQGALDEQYF	TGTGCCTGGAGTCCGGGACAGGGGGCGTTGGACGAGCAGTACTTC
TRBD2	TRBV28	TRBJ2-6	17	.	CASSLTGGSSGANVLTF	TGTGCCAGCAGTTTGACGGGAGGGAGCTCTGGGGCCAACGTCCTGACTTTC
TRBD2	TRBV30	TRBJ2-1	17	once	CAWSLPSGRASYNEQFF	TGTGCCTGGAGTTTACCAAGCGGGAGGGCCTCGTACAATGAGCAGTTCTTC
TRBD1	TRBV5-1	TRBJ1-1	16	.	CASSLSTGGASGEAFF	TGCGCCAGCAGCTTGTCAACAGGGGGCGCGTCGGGTGAAGCTTTCTTT
.	TRBV5-4	TRBJ1-6	14	.	CASSRTLSNSPLHF	TGTGCCAGCAGCCGGACACTCTCCAATTCACCCCTCCACTTT
TRBD2	TRBV28	TRBJ2-1	19	.	CASSPGALAGAFSYNEQFF	TGTGCCAGCAGCCCAGGCGCACTAGCGGGAGCTTTCTCCTACAATGAGCAGTTCTTC
TRBD2	TRBV5-6	TRBJ2-5	16	once	CASSLGLAGDQETQYF	TGTGCCAGCAGCTTGGGACTAGCGGGAGACCAAGAGACCCAGTACTTC
.	TRBV5-1	TRBJ2-1	14	.	CASSLSDKGNEQFF	TGCGCCAGCAGCTTGAGCGATAAAGGTAATGAGCAGTTCTTC
TRBD2	TRBV9	TRBJ2-1	20	.	CASSVGGLAGGAIPYNEQFF	TGTGCCAGCAGCGTGGGGGGACTAGCGGGAGGGGCTATCCCTTACAATGAGCAGTTCTTC
TRBD1	TRBV2	TRBJ2-5	14	once	CASRWDSYQETQYF	TGTGCCAGCAGGTGGGACAGCTACCAAGAGACCCAGTACTTC
.	TRBV2	TRBJ1-5	14	.	CASTDTYSNQPQHF	TGTGCCAGTACAGATACCTATAGCAATCAGCCCCAGCATTTT
.	TRBV6-1	TRBJ2-1	17	.	CASSEASTPNSYNEQFF	TGTGCCAGCAGTGAAGCGTCGACACCCAACTCCTACAATGAGCAGTTCTTC
.	TRBV5-4	TRBJ2-5	13	once	CASSRDMEETQYF	TGTGCCAGCAGCAGGGACATGGAGGAGACCCAGTACTTC
.	TRBV30	TRBJ1-2	10	.	CALQGYGYTF	TGTGCCTTACAGGGCTATGGCTACACCTTC
TRBD2	TRBV19	TRBJ2-5	15	.	CASSSQTSGDRTQYF	TGTGCCAGTAGTTCACAGACTAGCGGGGATAGGACCCAGTACTTC
TRBD1	TRBV2	TRBJ1-2	13	.	CASTLEGAGGYTF	TGTGCCAGCACACTTGAGGGGGCAGGTGGCTACACCTTC
.	TRBV29-1	TRBJ1-1	14	.	CSMYDVGAGAMAFF	TGCAGCATGTATGATGTCGGGGCGGGGGCGATGGCTTTCTTT
.	TRBV25-1	TRBJ1-1	13	.	CASSELRGTEAFF	TGTGCCAGCAGTGAACTAAGGGGTACTGAAGCTTTCTTT
.	TRBV5-1	TRBJ1-1	15	.	CASSADGQGITEAFF	TGCGCCAGCAGCGCCGATGGGCAGGGGATTACTGAAGCTTTCTTT
.	TRBV19	TRBJ2-3	13	.	CASSIGLADTQYF	TGTGCCAGTAGTATTGGGCTGGCAGATACGCAGTATTTT
TRBD1	TRBV5-1	TRBJ2-7	14	.	CASSRGRQGDEQYF	TGCGCCAGCAGCAGGGGTAGACAGGGCGACGAGCAGTACTTC
TRBD2	TRBV30	TRBJ2-1	19	.	CAWSVHPGVAGGSYNEQFF	TGTGCCTGGAGTGTACACCCCGGCGTAGCGGGAGGTTCCTACAATGAGCAGTTCTTC
TRBD1	TRBV28	TRBJ1-6	15	once	CASSSEQGNNSPLHF	TGTGCCAGCAGTTCCGAACAGGGGAATAATTCACCCCTCCACTTT
.	TRBV2	TRBJ1-4	15	.	CASTFREKRNEKLFF	TGTGCCAGCACCTTTCGGGAGAAACGTAATGAAAAACTGTTTTTT
TRBD1	TRBV13	TRBJ1-4	14	.	CASSKGQSNEKLFF	TGTGCCAGCAGCAAGGGACAGTCTAATGAAAAACTGTTTTTT
TRBD1	TRBV5-8	TRBJ1-5	16	.	CASSLGGTGNNQPQHF	TGTGCCAGCAGCTTGGGGGGGACAGGGAATAATCAGCCCCAGCATTTT